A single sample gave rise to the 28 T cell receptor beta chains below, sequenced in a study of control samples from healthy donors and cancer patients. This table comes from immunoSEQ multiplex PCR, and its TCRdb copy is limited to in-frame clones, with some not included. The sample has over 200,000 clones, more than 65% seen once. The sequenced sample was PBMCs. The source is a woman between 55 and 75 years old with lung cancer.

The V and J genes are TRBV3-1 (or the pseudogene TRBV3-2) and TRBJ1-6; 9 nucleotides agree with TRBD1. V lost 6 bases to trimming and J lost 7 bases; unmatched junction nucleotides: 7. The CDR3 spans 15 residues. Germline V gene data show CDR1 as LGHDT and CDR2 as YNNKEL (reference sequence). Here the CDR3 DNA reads TGTGCCAGCAGGGAGGGGGGACAGGGCAATTCACCCCTCCACTTT. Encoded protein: CASREGGQGNSPLHF.

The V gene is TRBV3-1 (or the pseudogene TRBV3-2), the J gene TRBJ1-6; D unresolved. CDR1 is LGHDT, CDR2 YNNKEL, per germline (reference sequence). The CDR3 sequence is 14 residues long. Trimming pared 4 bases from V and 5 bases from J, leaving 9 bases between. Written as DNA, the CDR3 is TGTGCCAGCAGCCCGACGACCCATAATTCACCCCTCCACTTT. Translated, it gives CASSPTTHNSPLHF.

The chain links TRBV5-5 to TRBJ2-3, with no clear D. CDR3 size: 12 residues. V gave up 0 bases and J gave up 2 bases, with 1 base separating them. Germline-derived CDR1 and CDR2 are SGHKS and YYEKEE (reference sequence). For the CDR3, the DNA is TGTGCCAGCAGCTTGGTCACAGATACGCAGTATTTT. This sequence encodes CASSLVTDTQYF.

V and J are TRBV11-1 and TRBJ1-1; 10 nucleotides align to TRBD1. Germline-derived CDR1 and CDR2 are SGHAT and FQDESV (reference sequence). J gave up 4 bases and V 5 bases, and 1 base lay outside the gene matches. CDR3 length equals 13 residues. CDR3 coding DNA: TGTGCCAGCAGCGGACAGGGGGGCACTGAAGCTTTCTTT. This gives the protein CASSGQGGTEAFF.

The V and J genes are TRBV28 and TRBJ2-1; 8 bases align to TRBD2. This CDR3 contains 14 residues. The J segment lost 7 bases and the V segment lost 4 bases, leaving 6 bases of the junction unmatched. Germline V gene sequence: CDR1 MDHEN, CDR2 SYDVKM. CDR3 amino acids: CASSSGGGWNEQFF. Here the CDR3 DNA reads TGTGCCAGCAGTTCGGGAGGGGGGTGGAATGAGCAGTTCTTC.

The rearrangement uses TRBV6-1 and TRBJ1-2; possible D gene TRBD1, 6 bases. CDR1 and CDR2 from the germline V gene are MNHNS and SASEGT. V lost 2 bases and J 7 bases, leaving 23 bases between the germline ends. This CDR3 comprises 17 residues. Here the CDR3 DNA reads TGTGCCAGCAGTGAATCCCCAGGGGCTCGGGCACTATCTGGCTACACCTTC. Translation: CASSESPGARALSGYTF.

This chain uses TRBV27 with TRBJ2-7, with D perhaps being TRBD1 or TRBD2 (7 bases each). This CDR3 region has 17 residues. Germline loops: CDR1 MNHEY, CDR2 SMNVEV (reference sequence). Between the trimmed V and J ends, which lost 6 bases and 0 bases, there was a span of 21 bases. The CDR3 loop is CASSSLGGRGGSYEQYF. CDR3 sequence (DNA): TGTGCCAGCAGCTCTCTCGGGGGCAGGGGGGGCTCCTACGAGCAGTACTTC.

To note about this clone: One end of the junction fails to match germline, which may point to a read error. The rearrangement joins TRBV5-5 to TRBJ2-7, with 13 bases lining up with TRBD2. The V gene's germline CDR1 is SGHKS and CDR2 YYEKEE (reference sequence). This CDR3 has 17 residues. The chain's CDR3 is CASSLRLAGGGAYEQCF. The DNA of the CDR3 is TGTGCCAGCAGCTTGAGACTAGCGGGAGGCGGGGCCTACGAGCAGTGCTTC.

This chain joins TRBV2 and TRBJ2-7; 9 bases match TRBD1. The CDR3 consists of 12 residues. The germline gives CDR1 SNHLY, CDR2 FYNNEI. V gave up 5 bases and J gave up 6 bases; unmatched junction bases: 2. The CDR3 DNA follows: TGTGCCAGCAGTCTGGACAGGGGCGAGCAGTACTTC. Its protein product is CASSLDRGEQYF.

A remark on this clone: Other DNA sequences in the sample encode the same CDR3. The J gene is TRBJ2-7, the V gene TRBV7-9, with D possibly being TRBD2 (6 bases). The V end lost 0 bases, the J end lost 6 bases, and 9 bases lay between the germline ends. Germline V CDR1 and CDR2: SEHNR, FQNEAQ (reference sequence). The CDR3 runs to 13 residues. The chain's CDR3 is CASSLAGGGEQYF. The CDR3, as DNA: TGTGCCAGCAGCTTAGCGGGAGGAGGCGAGCAGTACTTC.

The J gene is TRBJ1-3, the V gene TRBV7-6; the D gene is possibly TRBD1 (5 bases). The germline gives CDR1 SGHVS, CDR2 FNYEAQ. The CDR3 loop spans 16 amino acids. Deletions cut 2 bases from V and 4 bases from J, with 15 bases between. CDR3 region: CASSLRRGNAGNTIYF. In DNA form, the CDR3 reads TGTGCCAGCAGCTTAAGGCGGGGGAATGCGGGAAACACCATATATTTT.

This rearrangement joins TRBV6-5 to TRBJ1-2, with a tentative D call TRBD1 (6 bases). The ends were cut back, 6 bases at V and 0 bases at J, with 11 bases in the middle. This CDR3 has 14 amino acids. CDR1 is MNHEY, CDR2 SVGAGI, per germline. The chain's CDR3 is CASRRDNTNYGYTF. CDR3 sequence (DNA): TGTGCCAGCAGACGGGACAACACTAACTATGGCTACACCTTC.

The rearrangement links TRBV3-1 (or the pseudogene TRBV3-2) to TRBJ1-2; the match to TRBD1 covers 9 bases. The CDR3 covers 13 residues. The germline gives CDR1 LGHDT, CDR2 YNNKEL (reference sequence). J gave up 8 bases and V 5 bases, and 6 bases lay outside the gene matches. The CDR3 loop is CASSYRTGDGYTF. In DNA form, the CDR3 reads TGTGCCAGCAGCTACCGGACAGGGGACGGCTACACCTTC.

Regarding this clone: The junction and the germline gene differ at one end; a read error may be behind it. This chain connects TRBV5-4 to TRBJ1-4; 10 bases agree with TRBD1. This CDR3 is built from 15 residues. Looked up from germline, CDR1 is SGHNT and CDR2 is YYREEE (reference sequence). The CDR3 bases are TGTGCCAGCAGCACCCGACAGGGGGCTAAAGAAAAACTGTTTTTT. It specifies CASSTRQGAKEKLFF.

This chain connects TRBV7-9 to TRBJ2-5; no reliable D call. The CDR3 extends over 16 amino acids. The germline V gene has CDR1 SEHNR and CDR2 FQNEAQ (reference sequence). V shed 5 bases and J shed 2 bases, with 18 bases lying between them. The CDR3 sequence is CASSPEGPLIQETQYF. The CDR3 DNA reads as TGTGCCAGCAGCCCTGAAGGACCGCTGATACAAGAGACCCAGTACTTC. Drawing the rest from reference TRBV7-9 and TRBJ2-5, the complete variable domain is DTGVSQNPRHKITKRGQNVTFRCDPISEHNRLYWYRQTLGQGPEFLTYFQNEAQLEKSRLLSDRFSAERPKGSFSTLEIQRTEQGDSAMYLCASSPEGPLIQETQYFGPGTRLLVL.

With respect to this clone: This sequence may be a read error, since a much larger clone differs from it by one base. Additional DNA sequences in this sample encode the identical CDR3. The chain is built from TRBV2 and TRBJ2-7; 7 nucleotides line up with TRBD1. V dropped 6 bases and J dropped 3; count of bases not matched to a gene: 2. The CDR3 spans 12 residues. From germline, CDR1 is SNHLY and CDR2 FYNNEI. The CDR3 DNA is TGTGCCAGCAGCCGACAGGGCTACGAGCAGTACTTC. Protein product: CASSRQGYEQYF.

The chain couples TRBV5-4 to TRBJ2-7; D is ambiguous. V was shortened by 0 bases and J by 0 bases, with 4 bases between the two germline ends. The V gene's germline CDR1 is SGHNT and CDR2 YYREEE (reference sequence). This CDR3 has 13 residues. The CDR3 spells CASSLDLSYEQYF. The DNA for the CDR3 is TGTGCCAGCAGCTTGGATCTCTCCTACGAGCAGTACTTC.

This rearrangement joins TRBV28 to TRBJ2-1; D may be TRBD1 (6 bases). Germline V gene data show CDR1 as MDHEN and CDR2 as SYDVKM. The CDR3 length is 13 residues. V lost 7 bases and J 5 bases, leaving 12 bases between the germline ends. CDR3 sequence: CASIGSGDNEQFF. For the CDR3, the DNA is TGTGCCAGCATTGGGTCAGGGGACAATGAGCAGTTCTTC. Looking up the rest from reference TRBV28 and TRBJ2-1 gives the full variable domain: DVKVTQSSRYLVKRTGEKVFLECVQDMDHENMFWYRQDPGLGLRLIYFSYDVKMKEKGDIPEGYSVSREKKERFSLILESASTNQTSMYLCASIGSGDNEQFFGPGTRLTVL.

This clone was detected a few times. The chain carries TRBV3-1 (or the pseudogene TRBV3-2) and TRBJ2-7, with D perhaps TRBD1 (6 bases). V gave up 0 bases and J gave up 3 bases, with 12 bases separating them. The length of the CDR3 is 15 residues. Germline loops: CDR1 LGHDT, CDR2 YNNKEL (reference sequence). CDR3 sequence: CASSQELGRGYEQYF. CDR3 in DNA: TGTGCCAGCAGCCAAGAATTGGGCAGGGGCTACGAGCAGTACTTC.

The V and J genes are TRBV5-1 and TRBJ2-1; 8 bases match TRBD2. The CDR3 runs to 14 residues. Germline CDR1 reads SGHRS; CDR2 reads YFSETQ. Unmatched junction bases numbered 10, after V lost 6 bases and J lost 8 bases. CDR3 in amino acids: CASIPQAGVDEQFF. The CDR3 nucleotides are TGCGCCAGCATCCCGCAAGCGGGAGTCGATGAGCAGTTCTTC.

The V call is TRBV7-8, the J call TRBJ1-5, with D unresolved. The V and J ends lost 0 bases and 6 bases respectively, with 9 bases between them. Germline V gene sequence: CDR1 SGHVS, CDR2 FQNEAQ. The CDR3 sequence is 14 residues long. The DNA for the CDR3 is TGTGCCAGCAGCTTAGCGCATAAGGGTCAGCCCCAGCATTTT. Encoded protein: CASSLAHKGQPQHF.

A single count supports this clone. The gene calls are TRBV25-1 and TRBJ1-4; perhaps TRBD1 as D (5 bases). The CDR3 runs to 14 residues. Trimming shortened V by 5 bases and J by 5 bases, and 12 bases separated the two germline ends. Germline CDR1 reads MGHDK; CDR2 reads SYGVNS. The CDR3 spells CASSQGVGNEKLFF. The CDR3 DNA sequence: TGTGCCAGCAGTCAGGGCGTGGGGAATGAAAAACTGTTTTTT.

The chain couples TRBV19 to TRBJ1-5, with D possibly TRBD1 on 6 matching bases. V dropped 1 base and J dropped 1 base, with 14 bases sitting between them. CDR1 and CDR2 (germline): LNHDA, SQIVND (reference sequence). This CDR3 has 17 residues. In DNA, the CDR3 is TGTGCCAGTAGTATAGTGGGGGCCGGCTGGAGCAATCAGCCCCAGCATTTT. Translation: CASSIVGAGWSNQPQHF.

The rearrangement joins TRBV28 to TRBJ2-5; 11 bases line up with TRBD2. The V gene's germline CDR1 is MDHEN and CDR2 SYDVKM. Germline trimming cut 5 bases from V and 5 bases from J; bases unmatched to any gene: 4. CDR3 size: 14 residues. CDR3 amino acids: CASSPTSGSETQYF. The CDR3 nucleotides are TGTGCCAGCAGTCCCACTAGCGGGAGCGAGACCCAGTACTTC.

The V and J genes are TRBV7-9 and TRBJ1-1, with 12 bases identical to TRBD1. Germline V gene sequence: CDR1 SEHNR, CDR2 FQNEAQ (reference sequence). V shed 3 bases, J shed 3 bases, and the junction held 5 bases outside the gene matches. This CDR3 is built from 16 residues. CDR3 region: CASSLGQGAYDTEAFF. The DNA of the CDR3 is TGTGCCAGCAGCTTGGGACAGGGGGCGTACGACACTGAAGCTTTCTTT.

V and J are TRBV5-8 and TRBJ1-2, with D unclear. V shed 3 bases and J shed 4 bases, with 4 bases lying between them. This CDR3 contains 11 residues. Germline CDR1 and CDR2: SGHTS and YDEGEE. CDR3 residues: CASSYFYGYTF. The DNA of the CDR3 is TGTGCCAGCAGCTATTTCTATGGCTACACCTTC.

In DNA, the CDR3 is TGCAGCGTTGATGGACAGTCCTCCTACGAGCAGTACTTC. It codes for CSVDGQSSYEQYF. The chain uses TRBV29-1 and TRBJ2-7; tentatively, D is TRBD1 (6 bases). The CDR3 consists of 13 residues. CDR1 and CDR2 from the germline V gene are SQVTM and ANQGSEA. V shed 3 bases and J shed 0 bases, with 9 bases lying between them.

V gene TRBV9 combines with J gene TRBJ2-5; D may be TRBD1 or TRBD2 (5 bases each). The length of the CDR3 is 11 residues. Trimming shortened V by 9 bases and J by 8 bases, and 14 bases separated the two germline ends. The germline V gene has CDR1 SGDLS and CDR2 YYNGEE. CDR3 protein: CATNSRGTQYF. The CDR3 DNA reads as TGTGCCACCAACTCGAGGGGTACCCAGTACTTC.